This TCR beta chain was profiled in a study of blood T cell repertoires in COVID-19. J was trimmed by 8 bases and V by 0 bases; bases with no gene match: 11. This CDR3 comprises 17 residues. Germline-derived CDR1 and CDR2 are SGHAT and FQNNGV. This table comes from immunoSEQ multiplex PCR, and its TCRdb copy is limited to in-frame clones, with some not included. The sample holds about 13,000 clones, roughly 88% seen once. The receptor was derived from a human donor in a cohort sampled during active COVID-19. The chain carries TRBV11-2 and TRBJ2-2, with 8 bases matching TRBD1. Sequenced sample: peripheral blood. CDR3: CASSLDRAGGASGELFF. Written as DNA, the CDR3 is TGTGCCAGCAGCTTAGATCGGGCAGGGGGCGCATCTGGGGAGCTGTTTTTT.